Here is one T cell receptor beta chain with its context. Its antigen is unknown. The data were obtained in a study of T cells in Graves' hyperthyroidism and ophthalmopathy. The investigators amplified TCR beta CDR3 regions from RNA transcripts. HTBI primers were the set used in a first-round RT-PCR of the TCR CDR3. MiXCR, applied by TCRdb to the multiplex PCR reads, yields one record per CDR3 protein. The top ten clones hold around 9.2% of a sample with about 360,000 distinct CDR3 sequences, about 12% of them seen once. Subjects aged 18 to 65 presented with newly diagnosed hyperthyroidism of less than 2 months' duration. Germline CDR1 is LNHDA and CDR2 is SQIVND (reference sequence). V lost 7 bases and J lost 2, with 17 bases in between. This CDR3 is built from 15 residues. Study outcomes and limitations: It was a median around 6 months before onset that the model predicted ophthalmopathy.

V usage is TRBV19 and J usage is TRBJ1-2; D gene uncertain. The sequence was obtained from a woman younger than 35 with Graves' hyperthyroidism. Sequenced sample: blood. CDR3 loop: CASTWVRGRNYGYTF. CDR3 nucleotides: TGTGCCAGTACGTGGGTTCGGGGTAGGAACTATGGCTACACCTTC. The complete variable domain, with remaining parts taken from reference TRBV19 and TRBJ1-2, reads DGGITQSPKYLFRKEGQNVTLSCEQNLNHDAMYWYRQDPGQGLRLIYYSQIVNDFQKGDIAEGYSVSREKKESFPLTVTSAQKNPTAFYLCASTWVRGRNYGYTFGSGTRLTVV.